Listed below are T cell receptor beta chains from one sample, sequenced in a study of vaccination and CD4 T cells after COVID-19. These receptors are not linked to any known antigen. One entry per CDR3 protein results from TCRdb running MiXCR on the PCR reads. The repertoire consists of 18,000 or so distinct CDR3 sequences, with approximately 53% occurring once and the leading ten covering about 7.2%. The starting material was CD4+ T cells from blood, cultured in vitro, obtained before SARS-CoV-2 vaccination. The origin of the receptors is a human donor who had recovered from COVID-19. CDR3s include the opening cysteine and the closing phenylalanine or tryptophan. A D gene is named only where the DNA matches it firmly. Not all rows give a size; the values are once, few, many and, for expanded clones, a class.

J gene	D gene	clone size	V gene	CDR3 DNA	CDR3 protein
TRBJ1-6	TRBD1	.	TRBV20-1	TGCAGTGCTGGCGACAGGGCGAGAAATTCACCCCTCCACTTT	CSAGDRARNSPLHF
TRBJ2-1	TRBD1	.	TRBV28	TGTGCCAGCAGTTTACAACCGACAGGGATTGATGAGCAGTTCTTC	CASSLQPTGIDEQFF
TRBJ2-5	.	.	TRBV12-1	TGTGCCAGCAGCTTTTTTAGCGGGAGGGCCGGGACCCAGTACTTC	CASSFFSGRAGTQYF
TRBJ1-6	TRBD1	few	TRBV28	TGTGCCAGCAGTCCGGGACAGGGCGCTTCACCCCTCCACTTT	CASSPGQGASPLHF
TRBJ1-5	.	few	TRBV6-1	TGTGCCAGCATGTTGGGGGGCAATCAGCCCCAGCATTTT	CASMLGGNQPQHF
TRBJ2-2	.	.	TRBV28	TGTGCCAGCACCATAGTACGGGCCGGGGAGCTGTTTTTT	CASTIVRAGELFF
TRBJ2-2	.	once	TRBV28	TGTGCCAGCAGGTGGCAGAACACCGGGGAGCTGTTTTTT	CASRWQNTGELFF
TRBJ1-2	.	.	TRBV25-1	TGTGCCAGCAGTGCCGCTGGACCCCTCGACTATGGCTACACCTTC	CASSAAGPLDYGYTF
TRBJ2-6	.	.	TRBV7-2	TGTGCCAGCAGCAAATCGACGGGAACTGGGGCCAACGTCCTGACTTTC	CASSKSTGTGANVLTF
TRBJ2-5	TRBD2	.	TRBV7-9	TGTGCCAGCAGCATGACTAGCGGGAGAGAGGAGACCCAGTACTTC	CASSMTSGREETQYF
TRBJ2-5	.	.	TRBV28	TGTGCCAGCATGGCGCGAGCGGAGACCCAGTACTTC	CASMARAETQYF
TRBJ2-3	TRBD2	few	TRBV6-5	TGTGCCAGCAGTTACTCGGTGACTAGCGGTACTAGCACAGATACGCAGTATTTT	CASSYSVTSGTSTDTQYF
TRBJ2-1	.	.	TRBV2	TGTGCCAGCAGTGGCTACACCAGCAATGAGCAGTTCTTC	CASSGYTSNEQFF
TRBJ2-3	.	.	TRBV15	TGTGCCACCAGCAGAACGGGAGTCACAGATACGCAGTATTTT	CATSRTGVTDTQYF
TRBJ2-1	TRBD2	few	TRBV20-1	TGCAGTGCCCAACAACGATATAGCGGGAGACTTACCTACAATGAGCAGTTCTTC	CSAQQRYSGRLTYNEQFF
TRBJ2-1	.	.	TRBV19	TGTGCCAGTAGTAGTGTTGCAGGGGTTTACAATGAGCAGTTCTTC	CASSSVAGVYNEQFF
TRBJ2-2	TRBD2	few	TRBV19	TGTGCCAGTAGTACCCTAGCGGGAGGGCTGAGCGGGGAGCTGTTTTTT	CASSTLAGGLSGELFF
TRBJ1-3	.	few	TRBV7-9	TGTGCCAGCAGCCCGGACATAGTTGGAAACACCATATATTTT	CASSPDIVGNTIYF
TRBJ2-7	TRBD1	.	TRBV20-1	TGCAGTGCTGAATCGGGACAGGGGGCCTACGAGCAGTACTTC	CSAESGQGAYEQYF
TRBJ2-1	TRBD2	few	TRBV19	TGTGCCAGTAGTTTTAAGGGACTAGTAATAGGTGAGCAGTTCTTC	CASSFKGLVIGEQFF
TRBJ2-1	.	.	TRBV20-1	TGCAGTGCCGCCAGACTAGTGTACTACAATGAGCAGTTCTTC	CSAARLVYYNEQFF
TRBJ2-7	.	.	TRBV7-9	TGTGCCAGCAGCTTAGCGACGGGTGGCGAGCAGTACTTC	CASSLATGGEQYF
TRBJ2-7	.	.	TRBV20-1	TGCAGTGCTAGAGATCTGAGGAGGGGCTCCTACGAGCAGTACTTC	CSARDLRRGSYEQYF
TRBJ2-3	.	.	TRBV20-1	TGCAGGGGGGACATCAGCGGCACAGATACGCAGTATTTT	CRGDISGTDTQYF
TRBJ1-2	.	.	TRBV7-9	TGTGCCAGCAGCTTCGAGGTTAACTATGGCTACACCTTC	CASSFEVNYGYTF
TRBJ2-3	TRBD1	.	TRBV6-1	TGTGCCAGCAGACCCCCGCCGGGACAGGGGCGGTCTGATACGCAGTATTTT	CASRPPPGQGRSDTQYF
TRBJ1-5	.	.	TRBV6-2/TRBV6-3	TGTGCCAGCAGTAATCGACCAGCGACAGACTATCGGAATCAGCCCCAGCATTTT	CASSNRPATDYRNQPQHF
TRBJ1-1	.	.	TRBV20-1	TGCAGTGCCACAACTCTACAGGAAATGAACACTGAAGCTTTCTTT	CSATTLQEMNTEAFF
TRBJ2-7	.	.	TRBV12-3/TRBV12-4	TGTGCCAGCAGTTTAGGGACTCCCTACGAGCAGTACTTC	CASSLGTPYEQYF
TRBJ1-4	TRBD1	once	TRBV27	TGTGCCAGCAGTTCAACCGGGACAGCAACTAATGAAAAACTGTTTTTT	CASSSTGTATNEKLFF
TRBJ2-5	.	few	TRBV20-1	TGCAGTGCTAGAGGTGGAGGGGGCTTGGAGACCCAGTACTTC	CSARGGGGLETQYF
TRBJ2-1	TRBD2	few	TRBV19	TGTGCCAGTAGTGTGGGGACTAGCGGTTACAATGAGCAGTTCTTC	CASSVGTSGYNEQFF
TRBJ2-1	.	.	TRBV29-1	TGCAGCGTTCGTTTTCATGAGCAGTTCTTC	CSVRFHEQFF
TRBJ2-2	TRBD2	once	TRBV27	TGTGCCAGCAGTCGTCCCGGGACTACTTCCCCTACCGGGGAGCTGTTTTTT	CASSRPGTTSPTGELFF
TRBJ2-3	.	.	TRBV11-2	TGTGCCAGCAGCTTAGACAGGGGCGCAGATACGCAGTATTTT	CASSLDRGADTQYF
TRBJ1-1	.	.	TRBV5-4	TGTGCCAGCAGCTTGCGATGGAACACTGAAGCTTTCTTT	CASSLRWNTEAFF
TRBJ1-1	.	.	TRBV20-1	TGCGGTGCCTCCGCCCCATCCACAGGGCGCACTGAAGCTTTCTTT	CGASAPSTGRTEAFF
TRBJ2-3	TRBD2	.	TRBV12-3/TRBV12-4	TGTGCCAGCAGTTTAACAAGCGGGAGGGGGACAGATACGCAGTATTTT	CASSLTSGRGTDTQYF
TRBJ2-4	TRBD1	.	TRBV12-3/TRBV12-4	TGTGCCAGCAGTCGCCGTGGGACAGGGATTAACATTCAGTACTTC	CASSRRGTGINIQYF
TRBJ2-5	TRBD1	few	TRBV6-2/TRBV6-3	TGTGCCAGCAGTTCAACCGGGACAGGACAAGAGACCCAGTACTTC	CASSSTGTGQETQYF
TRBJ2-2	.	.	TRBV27	TGTGCCAGCAGTTCGGACGGGCGTAACACCGGGGAGCTGTTTTTT	CASSSDGRNTGELFF
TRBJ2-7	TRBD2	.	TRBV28	TGTGCCAGCAGTTTTACGGGGCCCCTCAGCGGGGACTCCTACGAGCAGTACTTC	CASSFTGPLSGDSYEQYF
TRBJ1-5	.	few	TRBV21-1	TGTGCCAGGATCGCGGAGGGGGATCAGCCCCAGCATTTT	CARIAEGDQPQHF
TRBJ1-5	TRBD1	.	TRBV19	TGTGCCAGCCACGGGGAAGGGACAGGGAATCAGCCCCAGCATTTT	CASHGEGTGNQPQHF
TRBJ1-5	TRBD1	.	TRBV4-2	TGTGCCAGCAGCCTCGGACAGGCTAGCAATCAGCCCCAGCATTTT	CASSLGQASNQPQHF
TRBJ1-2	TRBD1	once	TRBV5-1	TGCGCCAGCAGCTCATTCAGGGGGGGCCGTAACTCTAACTATGGCTACACCTTC	CASSSFRGGRNSNYGYTF
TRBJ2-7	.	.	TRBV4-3	TGCGCCAGCAGCTCGACTGCCACGAGCTCCTACGAGCAGTACTTC	CASSSTATSSYEQYF
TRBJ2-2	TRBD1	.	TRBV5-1	TGCGCCAGCAGCTCCCAGGGGGCCACCGGGGAGCTGTTTTTT	CASSSQGATGELFF
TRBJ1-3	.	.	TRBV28	TGTGCCAGCAGTTTCCCTGACCATCGACCCGGAAACACCATATATTTT	CASSFPDHRPGNTIYF
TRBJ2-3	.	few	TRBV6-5	TGTGCCAGCAGTTACGGGGCTCGAGCAGATACGCAGTATTTT	CASSYGARADTQYF
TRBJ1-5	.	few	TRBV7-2	TGTGCCAGCAGCTCCGGACAGAGTATCAATCAGCCCCAGCATTTT	CASSSGQSINQPQHF